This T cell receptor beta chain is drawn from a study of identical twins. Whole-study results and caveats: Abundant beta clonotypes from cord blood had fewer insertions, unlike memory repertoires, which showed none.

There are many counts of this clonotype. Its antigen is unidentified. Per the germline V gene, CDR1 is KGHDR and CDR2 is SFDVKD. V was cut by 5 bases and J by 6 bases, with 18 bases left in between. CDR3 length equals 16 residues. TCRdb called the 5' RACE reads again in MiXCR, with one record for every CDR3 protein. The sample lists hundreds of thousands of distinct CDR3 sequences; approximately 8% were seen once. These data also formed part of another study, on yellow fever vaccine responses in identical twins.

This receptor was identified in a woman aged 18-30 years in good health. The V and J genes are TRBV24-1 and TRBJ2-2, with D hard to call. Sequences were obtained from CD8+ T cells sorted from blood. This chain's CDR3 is CATSGNRAERAGELFF. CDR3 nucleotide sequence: TGTGCCACCAGTGGTAACCGGGCTGAACGAGCCGGGGAGCTGTTTTTT.